Detailed here is one TCR beta chain. A second 7 to 11 cycle PCR used barcoded and J-beta primers. One entry per CDR3 protein results from TCRdb running MiXCR on the 5' RACE reads. The sample carries 1,800,000 or so distinct CDR3 sequences, approximately 39% recorded once. This entry belongs to a study of blood T cells in healthy people across ages. From germline, CDR1 is LGHNA and CDR2 YNFKEQ. The CDR3 has 15 residues. V lost 4 bases, J lost 3 bases, and 15 bases lay in between. This chain uses TRBV4-2 with TRBJ1-2; D might be TRBD1 (6 bases). The clonotype originates from a human donor in good health. The sample was blood. CDR3 protein: CASSPSARGDYGYTF. CDR3 nucleotides: TGTGCCAGCAGCCCGTCCGCAAGGGGGGACTATGGCTACACCTTC.